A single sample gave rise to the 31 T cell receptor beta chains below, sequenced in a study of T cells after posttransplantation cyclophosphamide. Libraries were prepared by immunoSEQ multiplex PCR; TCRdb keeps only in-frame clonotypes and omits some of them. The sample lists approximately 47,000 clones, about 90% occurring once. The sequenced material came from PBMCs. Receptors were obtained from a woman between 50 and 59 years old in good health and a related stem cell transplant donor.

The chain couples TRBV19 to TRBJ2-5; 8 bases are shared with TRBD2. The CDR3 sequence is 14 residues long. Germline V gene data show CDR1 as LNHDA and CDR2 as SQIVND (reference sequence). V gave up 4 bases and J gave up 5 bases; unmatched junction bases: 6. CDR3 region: CASSSGGRGETQYF. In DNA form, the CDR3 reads TGTGCCAGTAGTAGCGGGGGGCGCGGGGAGACCCAGTACTTC.

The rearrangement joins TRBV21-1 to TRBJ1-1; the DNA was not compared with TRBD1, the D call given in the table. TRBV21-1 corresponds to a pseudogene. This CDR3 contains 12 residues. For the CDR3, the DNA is TGTGCCAGCAGCCCACAGAACACTGAAGCTTTCTTT. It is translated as CASSPQNTEAFF.

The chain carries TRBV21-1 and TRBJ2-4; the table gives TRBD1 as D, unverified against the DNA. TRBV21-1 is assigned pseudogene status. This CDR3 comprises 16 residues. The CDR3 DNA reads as TGTGCCAGCAGCAAAGCTTCAGGGGGGAACAAAAACATTCAGTACTTC. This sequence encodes CASSKASGGNKNIQYF.

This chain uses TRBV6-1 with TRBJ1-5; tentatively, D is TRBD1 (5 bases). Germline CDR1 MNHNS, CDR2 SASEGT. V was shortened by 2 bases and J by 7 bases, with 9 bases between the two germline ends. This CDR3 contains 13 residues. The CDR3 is CASSEKAGQPQHF. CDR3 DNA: TGTGCCAGCAGTGAAAAAGCAGGGCAGCCCCAGCATTTT.

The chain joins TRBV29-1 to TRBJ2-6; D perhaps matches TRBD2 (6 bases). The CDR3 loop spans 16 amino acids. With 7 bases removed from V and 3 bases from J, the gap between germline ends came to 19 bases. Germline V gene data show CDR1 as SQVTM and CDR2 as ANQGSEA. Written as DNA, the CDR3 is TGCAGCGCGGCGGCTAGCGCGGGCGGTGGGGCCAACGTCCTGACTTTC. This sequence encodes CSAAASAGGGANVLTF.

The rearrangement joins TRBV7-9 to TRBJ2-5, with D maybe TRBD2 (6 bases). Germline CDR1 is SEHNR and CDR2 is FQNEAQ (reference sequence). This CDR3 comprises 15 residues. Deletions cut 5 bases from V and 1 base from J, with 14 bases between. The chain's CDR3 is CASSHRELVQETQYF. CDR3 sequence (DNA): TGTGCCAGCAGCCACCGGGAGCTGGTCCAAGAGACCCAGTACTTC. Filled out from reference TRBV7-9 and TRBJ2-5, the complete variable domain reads DTGVSQNPRHKITKRGQNVTFRCDPISEHNRLYWYRQTLGQGPEFLTYFQNEAQLEKSRLLSDRFSAERPKGSFSTLEIQRTEQGDSAMYLCASSHRELVQETQYFGPGTRLLVL.

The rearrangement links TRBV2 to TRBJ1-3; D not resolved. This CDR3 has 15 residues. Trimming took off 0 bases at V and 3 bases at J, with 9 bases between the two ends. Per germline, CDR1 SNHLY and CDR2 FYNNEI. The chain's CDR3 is CASSEARIIGNTIYF. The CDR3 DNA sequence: TGTGCCAGCAGTGAAGCGAGGATCATTGGAAACACCATATATTTT.

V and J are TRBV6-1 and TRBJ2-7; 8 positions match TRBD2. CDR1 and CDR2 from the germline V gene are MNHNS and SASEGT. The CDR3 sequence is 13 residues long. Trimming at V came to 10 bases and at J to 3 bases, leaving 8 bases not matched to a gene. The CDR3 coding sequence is TGTGCCACTACGCGGGGGGTTATCTACGAGCAGTACTTC. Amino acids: CATTRGVIYEQYF.

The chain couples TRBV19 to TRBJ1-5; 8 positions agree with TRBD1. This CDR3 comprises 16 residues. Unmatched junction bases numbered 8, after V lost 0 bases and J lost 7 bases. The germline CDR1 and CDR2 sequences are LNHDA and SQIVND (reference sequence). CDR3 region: CASSIETGQARQPQHF. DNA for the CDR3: TGTGCCAGTAGTATAGAAACGGGACAGGCGAGGCAGCCCCAGCATTTT.

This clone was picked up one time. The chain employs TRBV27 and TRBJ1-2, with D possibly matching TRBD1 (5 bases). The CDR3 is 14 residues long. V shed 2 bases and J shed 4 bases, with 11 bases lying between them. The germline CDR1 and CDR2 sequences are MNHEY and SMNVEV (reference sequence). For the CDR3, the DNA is TGTGCCAGCAGTTTAATAGGCGGGGGCTATGGCTACACCTTC. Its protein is CASSLIGGGYGYTF.

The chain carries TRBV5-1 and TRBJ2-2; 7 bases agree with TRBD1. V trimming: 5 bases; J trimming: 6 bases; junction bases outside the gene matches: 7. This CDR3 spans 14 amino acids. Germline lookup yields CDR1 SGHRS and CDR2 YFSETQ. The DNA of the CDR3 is TGCGCCAGCAGTCCAACAGGGGCCGCCGGGGAGCTGTTTTTT. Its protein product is CASSPTGAAGELFF. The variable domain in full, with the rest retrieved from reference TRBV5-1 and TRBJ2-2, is KAGVTQTPRYLIKTRGQQVTLSCSPISGHRSVSWYQQTPGQGLQFLFEYFSETQRNKGNFPGRFSGRQFSNSRSEMNVSTLELGDSALYLCASSPTGAAGELFFGEGSRLTVL.

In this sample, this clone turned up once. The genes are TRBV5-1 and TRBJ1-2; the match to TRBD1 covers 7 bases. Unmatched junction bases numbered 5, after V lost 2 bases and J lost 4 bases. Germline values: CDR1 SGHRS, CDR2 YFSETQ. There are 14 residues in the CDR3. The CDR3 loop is CASSLTGVAYGYTF. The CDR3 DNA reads TGCGCCAGCAGCTTAACAGGGGTTGCCTATGGCTACACCTTC.

Written as DNA, the CDR3 is TGTGCCAGCAGCTTAGTTGCGGGGTTTAGCTCCTACAATGAGCAGTTCTTC. This sequence encodes CASSLVAGFSSYNEQFF. The chain combines TRBV7-2 with TRBJ2-1, with D possibly matching TRBD2 (6 bases). Trimming took off 1 base at V and 0 bases at J, with 13 bases between the two ends. CDR3 length equals 17 residues. Germline lookup yields CDR1 SGHTA and CDR2 FQGNSA.

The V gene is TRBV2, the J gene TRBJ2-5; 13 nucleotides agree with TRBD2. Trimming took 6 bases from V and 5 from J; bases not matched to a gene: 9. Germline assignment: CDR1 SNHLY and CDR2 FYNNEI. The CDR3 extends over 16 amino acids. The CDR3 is CASRATSGGPGETQYF. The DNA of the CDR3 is TGTGCCAGCAGGGCGACTAGCGGGGGGCCTGGGGAGACCCAGTACTTC.

Here the CDR3 DNA reads TGTGCCAGCAGGCTTGAGAAAGATAGCAATCAGCCCCAGCATTTT. The encoded protein is CASRLEKDSNQPQHF. This rearrangement joins TRBV2 to TRBJ1-5, with D hard to call. The CDR3 contains 15 residues. Germline V gene data show CDR1 as SNHLY and CDR2 as FYNNEI. V lost 6 bases and J 0 bases, leaving 12 bases between the germline ends.

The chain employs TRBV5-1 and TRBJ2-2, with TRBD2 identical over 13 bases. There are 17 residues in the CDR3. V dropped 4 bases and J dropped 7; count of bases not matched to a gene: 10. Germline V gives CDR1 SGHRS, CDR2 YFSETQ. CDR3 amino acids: CASSALAGGPKDGELFF. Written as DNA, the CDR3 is TGCGCCAGCAGCGCACTAGCGGGAGGGCCCAAAGACGGGGAGCTGTTTTTT.

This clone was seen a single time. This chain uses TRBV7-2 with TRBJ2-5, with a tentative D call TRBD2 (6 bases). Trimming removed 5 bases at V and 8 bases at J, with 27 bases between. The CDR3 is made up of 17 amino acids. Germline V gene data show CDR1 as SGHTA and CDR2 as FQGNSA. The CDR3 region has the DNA TGTGCCAGCAGCCCCTGGGAGAGGGGAGGAGAAGGAGAAACCCAGTACTTC. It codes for CASSPWERGGEGETQYF.

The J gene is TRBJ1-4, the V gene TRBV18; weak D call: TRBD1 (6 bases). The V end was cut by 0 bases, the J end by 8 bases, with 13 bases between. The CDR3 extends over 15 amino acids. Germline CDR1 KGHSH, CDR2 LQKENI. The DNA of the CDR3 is TGTGCCAGCTCACCACCGATGGGGACAAAGGAAAAACTGTTTTTT. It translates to CASSPPMGTKEKLFF.

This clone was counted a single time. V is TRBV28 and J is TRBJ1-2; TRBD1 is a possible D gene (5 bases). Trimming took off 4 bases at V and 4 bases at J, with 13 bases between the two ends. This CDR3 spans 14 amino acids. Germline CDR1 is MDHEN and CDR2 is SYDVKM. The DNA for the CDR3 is TGTGCCAGCAGTTCGGGACTGCCCAGCTATGGCTACACCTTC. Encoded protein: CASSSGLPSYGYTF.

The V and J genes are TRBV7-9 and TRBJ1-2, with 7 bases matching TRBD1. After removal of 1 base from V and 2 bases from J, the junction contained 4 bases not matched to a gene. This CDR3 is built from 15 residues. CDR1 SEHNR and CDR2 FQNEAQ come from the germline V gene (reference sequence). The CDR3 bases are TGTGCCAGCAGCTTAGGGTCAGGGGGGAACTATGGCTACACCTTC. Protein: CASSLGSGGNYGYTF.

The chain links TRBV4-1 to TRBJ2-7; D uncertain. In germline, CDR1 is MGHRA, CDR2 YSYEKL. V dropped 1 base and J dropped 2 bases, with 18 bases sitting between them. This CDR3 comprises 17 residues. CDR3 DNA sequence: TGCGCCAGCAGCCAAGCATCCACAGCCGATTATGCCTACGAGCAGTACTTC. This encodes CASSQASTADYAYEQYF.

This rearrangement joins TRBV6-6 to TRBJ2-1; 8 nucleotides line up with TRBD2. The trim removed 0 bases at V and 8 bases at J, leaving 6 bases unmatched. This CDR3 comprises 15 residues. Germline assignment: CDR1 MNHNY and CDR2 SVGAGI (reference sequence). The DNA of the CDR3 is TGTGCCAGCAGTTACTCCAATAGCGGGAACGATGAGCAGTTCTTC. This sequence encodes CASSYSNSGNDEQFF.

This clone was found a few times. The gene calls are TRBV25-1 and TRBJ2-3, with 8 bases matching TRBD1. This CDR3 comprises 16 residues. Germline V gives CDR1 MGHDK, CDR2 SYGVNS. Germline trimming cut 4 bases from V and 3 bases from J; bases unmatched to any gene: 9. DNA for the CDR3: TGTGCCAGCAGTGCCCTGGACAGGGTCAGAACAGATACGCAGTATTTT. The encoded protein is CASSALDRVRTDTQYF. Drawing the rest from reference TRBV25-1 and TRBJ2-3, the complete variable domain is EADIYQTPRYLVIGTGKKITLECSQTMGHDKMYWYQQDPGMELHLIHYSYGVNSTEKGDLSSESTVSRIRTEHFPLTLESARPSHTSQYLCASSALDRVRTDTQYFGPGTRLTVL.

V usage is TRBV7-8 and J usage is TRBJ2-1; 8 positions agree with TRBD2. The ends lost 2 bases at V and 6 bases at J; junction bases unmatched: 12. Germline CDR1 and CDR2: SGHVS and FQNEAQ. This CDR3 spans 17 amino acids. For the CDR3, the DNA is TGTGCCAGCAGCTTATCGTTATCGAGCGGGGGTTTCAATGAGCAGTTCTTC. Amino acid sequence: CASSLSLSSGGFNEQFF.

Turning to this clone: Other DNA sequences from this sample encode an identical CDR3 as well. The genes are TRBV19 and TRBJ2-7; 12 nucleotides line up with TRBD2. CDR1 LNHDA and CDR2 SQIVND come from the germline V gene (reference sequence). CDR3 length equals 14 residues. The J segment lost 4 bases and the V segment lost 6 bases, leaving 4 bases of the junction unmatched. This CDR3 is CASSSSGGAYEQYF. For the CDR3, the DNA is TGTGCCAGTAGCTCTAGCGGGGGGGCGTACGAGCAGTACTTC.

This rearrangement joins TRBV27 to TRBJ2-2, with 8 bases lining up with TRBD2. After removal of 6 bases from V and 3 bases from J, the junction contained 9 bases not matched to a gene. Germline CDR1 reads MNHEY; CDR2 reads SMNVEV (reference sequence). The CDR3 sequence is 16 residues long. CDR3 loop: CASRGRSGRDTGELFF. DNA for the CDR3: TGTGCCAGCAGGGGGAGGAGCGGGAGAGACACCGGGGAGCTGTTTTTT.

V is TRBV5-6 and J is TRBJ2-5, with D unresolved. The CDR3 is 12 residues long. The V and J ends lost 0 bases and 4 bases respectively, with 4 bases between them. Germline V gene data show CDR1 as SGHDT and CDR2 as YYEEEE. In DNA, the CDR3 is TGTGCCAGCAGCTTGGCCGGAGAGACCCAGTACTTC. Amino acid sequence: CASSLAGETQYF.

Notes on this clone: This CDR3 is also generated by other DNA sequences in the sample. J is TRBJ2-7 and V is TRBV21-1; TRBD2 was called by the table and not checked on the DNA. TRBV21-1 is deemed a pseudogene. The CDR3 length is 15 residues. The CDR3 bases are TGTGCCAGCAGCACAGAGGGGGGGGTTCTGTACGAGCAGTACTTC. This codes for CASSTEGGVLYEQYF.

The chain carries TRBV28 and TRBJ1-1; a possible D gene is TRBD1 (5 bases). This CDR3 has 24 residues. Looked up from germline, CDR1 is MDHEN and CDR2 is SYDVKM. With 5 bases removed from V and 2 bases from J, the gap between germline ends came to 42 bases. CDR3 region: CASSPPGWQGETGRVVQVNTEAFF. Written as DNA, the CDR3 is TGTGCCAGCAGTCCCCCGGGTTGGCAGGGTGAAACCGGGAGGGTGGTCCAGGTCAACACTGAAGCTTTCTTT.

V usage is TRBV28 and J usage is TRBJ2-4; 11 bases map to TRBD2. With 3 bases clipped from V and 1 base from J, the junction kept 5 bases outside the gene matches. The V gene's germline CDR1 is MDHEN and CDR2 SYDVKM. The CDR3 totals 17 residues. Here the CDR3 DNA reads TGTGCCAGCAGTTTCCGGACTAGCGGGCGGGCCAAAAACATTCAGTACTTC. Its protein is CASSFRTSGRAKNIQYF.

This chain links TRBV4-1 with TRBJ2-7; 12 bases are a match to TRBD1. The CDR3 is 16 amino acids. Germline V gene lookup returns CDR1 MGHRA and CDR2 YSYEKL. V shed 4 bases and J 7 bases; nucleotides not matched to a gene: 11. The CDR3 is CASSRLPGQGAAEQYF. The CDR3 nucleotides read TGCGCCAGCAGCCGATTACCGGGACAGGGGGCGGCTGAGCAGTACTTC.